This T cell receptor beta chain was identified during a study of regulatory T cells in long-lasting Graves disease. Study findings and constraints: A greater number of public clonotypes (roughly 2,700) was shared by persistent patients than by new patients (about 990).

Building of the TCR beta libraries involved iRepertoire HTBI primers and Arm-PCR of CDR3 regions. Original data processing: Identification of gene segments yielded some 60 TRBV and 12 to 15 TRBJ across samples. TCRdb re-derived calls from the multiplex PCR reads in MiXCR, one entry per CDR3 protein. What appears here as the V and J calls and clone size reflects TCRdb's work, not the paper's. The table has 250,000 to 300,000 distinct CDR3 sequences, 20% to 25% seen once. Stated time point: persistent/refractory GD, antithyroid drugs over 5 years with positive TRAb. PBMC RNA served as the TCR library source. Those enrolled as patients came out of an endocrinology department in Xi'an, China. In this sample, this clonotype turned up many times. Its antigen is not known. The sequences come from peripheral blood mononuclear cells (PBMCs), collected when the disease was refractory, from a patient treated with antithyroid drugs. The source is a female donor with Graves disease.

CDR3 residues: CASQRQPTNTEAFF. The CDR3 DNA sequence: TGTGCCAGCCAGAGACAGCCGACGAACACTGAAGCTTTCTTT. The chain recombines TRBV6-1 with TRBJ1-1, with D possibly TRBD1 on 5 matching bases. The V end was cut by 8 bases, the J end by 1 base, with 14 bases between. The CDR3 is 14 amino acids. Germline V lookup: CDR1 MNHNS, CDR2 SASEGT.